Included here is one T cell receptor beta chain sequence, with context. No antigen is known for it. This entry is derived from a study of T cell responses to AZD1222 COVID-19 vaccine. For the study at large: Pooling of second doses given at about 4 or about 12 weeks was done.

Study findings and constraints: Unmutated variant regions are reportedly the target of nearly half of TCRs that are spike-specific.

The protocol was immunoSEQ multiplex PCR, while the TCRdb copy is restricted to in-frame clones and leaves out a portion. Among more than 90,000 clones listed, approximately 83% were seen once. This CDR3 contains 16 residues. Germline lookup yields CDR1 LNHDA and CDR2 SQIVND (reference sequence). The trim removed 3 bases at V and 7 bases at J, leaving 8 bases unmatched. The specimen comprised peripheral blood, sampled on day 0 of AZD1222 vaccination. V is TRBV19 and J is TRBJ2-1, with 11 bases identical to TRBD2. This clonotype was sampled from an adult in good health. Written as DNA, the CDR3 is TGTGCCAGTAGTATGGCGCGTCTAGCGGGAGGAAATGAGCAGTTCTTC. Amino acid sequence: CASSMARLAGGNEQFF.